Following are 18 T cell receptor beta chains from one sample sequenced in a study of blood T cells in healthy people across ages. PCR was performed a second time for about 7 to 12 cycles using a sample-barcoded 5' primer and a J-beta primer mix. TCRdb ran MiXCR on the 5' RACE reads and lists one entry per CDR3 protein. The data show some 1.5 million distinct CDR3 sequences, with approximately 28% seen just once and roughly 8% held by the top ten. Sequenced material: blood. These receptors all stem from a woman between 25 and 40 years old in good health.

This clonotype was observed a few times. V usage is TRBV4-1 and J usage is TRBJ2-1; D possibly corresponds to TRBD1 (6 bases). Deletions cut 4 bases from V and 7 bases from J, with 11 bases between. There are 13 residues in the CDR3. From germline, CDR1 is MGHRA and CDR2 YSYEKL. The DNA for the CDR3 is TGCGCCAGCAGCCCGATACAGGGAAATGAGCAGTTCTTC. Translation gives CASSPIQGNEQFF.

At least ten counts were recorded for this clonotype. The rearrangement links TRBV7-2 to TRBJ2-3; 10 nucleotides agree with TRBD2. V gave up 6 bases and J gave up 2 bases; unmatched junction bases: 5. CDR1 is SGHTA and CDR2 is FQGNSA in the germline V gene. The CDR3 contains 15 residues. The CDR3 DNA reads TGTGCCAGCAGAATAGCGGGAGGAGTCACAGATACGCAGTATTTT. It encodes CASRIAGGVTDTQYF.

On this clonotype: A single base separates this from a much larger clone, so it may be a read error. The rearrangement joins TRBV29-1 to TRBJ2-7; possible D gene TRBD1, 6 bases. The CDR3 is 14 amino acids. The germline V gene encodes CDR1 SQVTM and CDR2 ANQGSEA. V lost 0 bases and J lost 6, with 15 bases in between. The CDR3 bases are TGCAGCGTTGAAGATCGCCACCCGGACAGCGAGCAGTACTTC. This gives the protein CSVEDRHPDSEQYF.

This clonotype was seen many times. CDR3 protein: CASSLEPELYEQYF. The CDR3, as DNA: TGCGCCAGCAGCTTGGAACCGGAGCTATACGAGCAGTACTTC. The V call is TRBV5-1, the J call TRBJ2-7; D is unclear. V lost 0 bases, J lost 4 bases, and 11 bases lay in between. The CDR3 is made up of 14 amino acids. Germline assignment: CDR1 SGHRS and CDR2 YFSETQ.

The J gene is TRBJ1-1, the V gene TRBV6-5; TRBD1 matches at 7 bases. The V and J ends lost 0 bases and 5 bases, in that order; junction bases with no gene match: 3. CDR1 is MNHEY and CDR2 is SVGAGI in the germline V gene. CDR3 length equals 14 residues. CDR3 amino acids: CASSYSTGKTEAFF. The DNA for the CDR3 is TGTGCCAGCAGTTACTCGACAGGGAAGACTGAAGCTTTCTTT.

The sample holds a few counts of this clonotype. The gene calls are TRBV4-1 and TRBJ1-1; no clear D. Trimming removed 3 bases from V and 1 base from J, with 9 bases in between. This CDR3 region has 14 residues. The germline CDR1 and CDR2 sequences are MGHRA and YSYEKL. The CDR3 is CASSHHLKNTEAFF. For the CDR3, the DNA is TGCGCCAGCAGCCACCATCTCAAGAACACTGAAGCTTTCTTT.

Many counts were recorded for this clonotype. J is TRBJ1-1 and V is TRBV29-1, with 10 bases aligning to TRBD1. The CDR3 covers 15 residues. CDR1 is SQVTM, CDR2 ANQGSEA, per germline. With V trimmed by 6 bases and J by 1 base, 8 bases remained unmatched. CDR3 bases: TGCAGCGTACGACAGGGGGCGCGGACGAACACTGAAGCTTTCTTT. Translated, it gives CSVRQGARTNTEAFF.

The V call is TRBV5-1, the J call TRBJ2-3, with D possibly TRBD2 on 6 matching bases. Deletions cut 1 base from V and 4 bases from J, with 13 bases between. The CDR3 length is 15 residues. CDR1 and CDR2 (germline): SGHRS, YFSETQ. This CDR3 reads CASSLSSGLADTQYF. CDR3 bases: TGCGCCAGCAGCTTGTCCAGCGGGCTGGCAGATACGCAGTATTTT. The whole variable domain, filled in from reference TRBV5-1 and TRBJ2-3, reads KAGVTQTPRYLIKTRGQQVTLSCSPISGHRSVSWYQQTPGQGLQFLFEYFSETQRNKGNFPGRFSGRQFSNSRSEMNVSTLELGDSALYLCASSLSSGLADTQYFGPGTRLTVL.

V is TRBV6-1 and J is TRBJ2-2; D unclear. Between the trimmed V and J ends, which lost 2 bases and 4 bases, there was a span of 8 bases. Germline-derived CDR1 and CDR2 are MNHNS and SASEGT. This CDR3 contains 14 residues. The CDR3 nucleotides are TGTGCCAGCAGTGAATTAGGGTCCACCGGGGAGCTGTTTTTT. Its protein is CASSELGSTGELFF.

The chain joins TRBV20-1 to TRBJ2-2; TRBD2 aligns across 7 bases. The CDR3 spans 15 residues. J was trimmed by 7 bases and V by 0 bases; bases with no gene match: 8. Germline CDR1 DFQATT, CDR2 SNEGSKA (reference sequence). CDR3 bases: TGCAGTGCTAGAGATCCTAGCGGACACGGCGGGGAGCTGTTTTTT. Residues: CSARDPSGHGGELFF.

About this clonotype itself: Germline is not matched at one junction end, which may reflect a read error. The CDR3 spells CAISSDGGQLYGYTF. The CDR3 nucleotides read TGTGCCATCAGTTCCGACGGGGGCCAACTCTATGGCTACACCTTC. The chain uses TRBV6-5 and TRBJ1-2; maybe TRBD1 (6 bases). The CDR3 contains 15 residues. Germline V gene data show CDR1 as MNHEY and CDR2 as SVGAGI.

The rearrangement links TRBV12-3 or TRBV12-4 to TRBJ2-2; 8 bases align to TRBD1. The CDR3 contains 16 residues. The V and J ends lost 7 bases and 1 base, in that order; junction bases with no gene match: 8. Here the CDR3 DNA reads TGTGCCAGCAAAATAAGTGACAGGGGGAACACCGGGGAGCTGTTTTTT. Amino acid sequence: CASKISDRGNTGELFF.

Here the CDR3 DNA reads TGCAGTGCTACACAGATTACACCCCAGGCCTATGGCTACACCTTC. Translated: CSATQITPQAYGYTF. V gene TRBV20-1 combines with J gene TRBJ1-2; no clear D gene. The CDR3 consists of 15 residues. Germline V gene lookup returns CDR1 DFQATT and CDR2 SNEGSKA (reference sequence). With 4 bases removed from V and 4 bases from J, the gap between germline ends came to 19 bases.

In its sample, this clonotype was seen a few times. The chain has TRBV15 and TRBJ1-5; no firm D call. Germline loops: CDR1 LNHNV, CDR2 YYDKDF (reference sequence). V was clipped by 0 bases and J by 2 bases, with 5 bases between them. The CDR3 runs 14 residues. CDR3 sequence: CATSRDTGNQPQHF. As DNA, the CDR3 is TGTGCCACCAGCAGAGATACGGGCAATCAGCCCCAGCATTTT.

The table lists this clonotype with many counts. The chain is built from TRBV7-9 and TRBJ2-5, with 12 bases identical to TRBD2. The CDR3 is made up of 14 amino acids. CDR1 SEHNR and CDR2 FQNEAQ come from the germline V gene (reference sequence). V lost 5 bases and J lost 4; bases outside the gene matches: 2. The CDR3 DNA sequence: TGTGCCAGCAGCGCGACTAGCGGGGGAGAGACCCAGTACTTC. Encoded protein: CASSATSGGETQYF.

This clonotype has a handful of counts. The chain employs TRBV20-1 and TRBJ2-3, with 13 bases fitting TRBD2. CDR1 and CDR2 from the germline V gene are DFQATT and SNEGSKA (reference sequence). This CDR3 spans 14 amino acids. V lost 5 bases, J lost 5 bases, and 4 bases stayed unmatched. The CDR3 sequence is CSAARLAGGDTQYF. CDR3 DNA sequence: TGCAGTGCTGCAAGACTAGCGGGAGGAGATACGCAGTATTTT.

This clonotype was counted many times. The gene calls are TRBV6-6 and TRBJ1-6, with a tentative D call TRBD1 (5 bases). Germline V CDR1 and CDR2: MNHNY, SVGAGI (reference sequence). V lost 5 bases and J 5 bases, leaving 16 bases between the germline ends. CDR3 length: 16 amino acids. CDR3: CASSPGRPMDNSPLHF. In DNA, the CDR3 is TGTGCCAGCAGTCCGGGACGCCCGATGGATAATTCACCCCTCCACTTT.

This sequence joins TRBV19 and TRBJ2-7; D ambiguous. Deletions cut 6 bases from V and 0 bases from J, with 9 bases between. The germline V gene has CDR1 LNHDA and CDR2 SQIVND (reference sequence). The CDR3 has 13 amino acids. The DNA of the CDR3 is TGTGCCAGTAGGGGCATCAGCTCCTACGAGCAGTACTTC. Amino acids: CASRGISSYEQYF.